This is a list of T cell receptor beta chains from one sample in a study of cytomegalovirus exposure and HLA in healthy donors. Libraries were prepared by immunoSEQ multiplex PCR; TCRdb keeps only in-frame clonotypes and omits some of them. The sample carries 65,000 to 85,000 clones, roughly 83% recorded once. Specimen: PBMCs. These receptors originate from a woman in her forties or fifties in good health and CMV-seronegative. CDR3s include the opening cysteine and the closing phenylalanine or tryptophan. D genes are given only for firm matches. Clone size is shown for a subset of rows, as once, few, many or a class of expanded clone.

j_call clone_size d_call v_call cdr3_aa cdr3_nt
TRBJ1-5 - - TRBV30 CAGGGEFTQPQHF TGTGCTGGAGGGGGGGAATTCACTCAGCCCCAGCATTTT
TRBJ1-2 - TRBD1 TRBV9 CASSVGRDRGNYGYTF TGTGCCAGCAGCGTAGGCCGGGACAGGGGGAACTATGGCTACACCTTC
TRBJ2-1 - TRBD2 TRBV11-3 CASSRPAGGQQFF TGTGCCAGCAGCCGACCAGCGGGAGGGCAGCAGTTCTTC
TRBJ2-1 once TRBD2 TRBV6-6 CASSYGLQRGNNEQFF TGTGCCAGCAGTTACGGGTTACAGCGGGGGAACAATGAGCAGTTCTTC
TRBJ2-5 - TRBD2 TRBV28 CASLFPGGGETQYF TGTGCCAGCTTATTCCCGGGAGGGGGGGAGACCCAGTACTTC
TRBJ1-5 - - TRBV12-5 CASGWGDGSNRPQHF TGTGCTAGTGGGTGGGGGGATGGATCAAATCGGCCCCAGCATTTT
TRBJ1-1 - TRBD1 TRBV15 CATSRGGTVQFEAFF TGTGCCACCAGCAGAGGAGGGACAGTGCAATTTGAAGCTTTCTTT
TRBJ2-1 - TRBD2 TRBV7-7 CASSLAGGYNEQFF TGTGCTAGCAGCTTGGCGGGAGGGTACAATGAGCAGTTCTTC
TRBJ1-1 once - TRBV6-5 CASSYSRAGNTEAFF TGTGCCAGCAGTTACTCGAGGGCAGGGAACACTGAAGCTTTCTTT
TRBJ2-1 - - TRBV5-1 CASSGGNYNEQFF TGCGCCAGCAGCGGAGGGAATTACAATGAGCAGTTCTTC
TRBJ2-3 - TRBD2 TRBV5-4 CASSRAETSGGKSTDTQYF TGTGCCAGCAGCAGGGCGGAGACTAGCGGGGGGAAGAGCACAGATACGCAGTATTTT
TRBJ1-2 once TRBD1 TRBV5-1 CASRLDSGTGGDGYTF TGCGCCAGCCGCTTAGACTCCGGGACAGGGGGCGATGGCTACACCTTC
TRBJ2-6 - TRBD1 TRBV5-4 CASTGGSGANVLTF TGTGCCAGCACAGGGGGCAGTGGGGCCAACGTCCTGACTTTC
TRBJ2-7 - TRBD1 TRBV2 CASTPGQGVSEQYF TGTGCCAGCACCCCGGGACAGGGAGTATCCGAGCAGTACTTC